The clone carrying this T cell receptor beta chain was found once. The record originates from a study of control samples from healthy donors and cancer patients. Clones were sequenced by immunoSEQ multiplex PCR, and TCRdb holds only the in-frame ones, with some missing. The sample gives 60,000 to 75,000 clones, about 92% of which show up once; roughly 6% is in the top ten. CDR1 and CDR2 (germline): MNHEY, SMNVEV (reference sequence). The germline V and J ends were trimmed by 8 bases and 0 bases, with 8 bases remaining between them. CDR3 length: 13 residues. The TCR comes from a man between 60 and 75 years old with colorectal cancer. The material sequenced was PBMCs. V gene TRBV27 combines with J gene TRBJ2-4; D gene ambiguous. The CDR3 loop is CASGILAKNIQYF. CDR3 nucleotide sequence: TGTGCCAGCGGGATTCTAGCCAAAAACATTCAGTACTTC.